This TCR beta chain was sequenced for a study of CD8+ T cells in alopecia areata. Lesional scalp punch biopsies and peripheral blood were collected from alopecia areata patients. Regarding the study as a whole: The study also sequences resident alphabeta T cells of normal skin in scalp samples. Lesional scalp displayed greater clonality than normal scalp, most notably in alopecia totalis/universalis. Mice showed clearer TCR sharing than patients did, a gap that was possibly HLA-related.

Sequencing templates came from extracted RNA that was reverse transcribed into cDNA. Generated by immunoSEQ multiplex PCR, the TCRdb table keeps only in-frame clones and is missing some. Of tens of thousands of clones listed, roughly 46% are singletons. Germline V gives CDR1 KGHSY, CDR2 FQNENV. CDR3 size: 16 residues. V dropped 5 bases and J dropped 1; count of bases not matched to a gene: 5. About this clone: The antigen is unknown.

The V call is TRBV16, the J call TRBJ2-7, with TRBD2 matching over 13 bases. The sequence came from a human donor with alopecia areata. What was sequenced was NKG2D-low CD8+ T cells sorted from blood. The CDR3 region has the DNA TGTGCCAGCAGCGCCCTGACTAGCGGGGGGTCCTACGAGCAGTACTTC. Its protein is CASSALTSGGSYEQYF.